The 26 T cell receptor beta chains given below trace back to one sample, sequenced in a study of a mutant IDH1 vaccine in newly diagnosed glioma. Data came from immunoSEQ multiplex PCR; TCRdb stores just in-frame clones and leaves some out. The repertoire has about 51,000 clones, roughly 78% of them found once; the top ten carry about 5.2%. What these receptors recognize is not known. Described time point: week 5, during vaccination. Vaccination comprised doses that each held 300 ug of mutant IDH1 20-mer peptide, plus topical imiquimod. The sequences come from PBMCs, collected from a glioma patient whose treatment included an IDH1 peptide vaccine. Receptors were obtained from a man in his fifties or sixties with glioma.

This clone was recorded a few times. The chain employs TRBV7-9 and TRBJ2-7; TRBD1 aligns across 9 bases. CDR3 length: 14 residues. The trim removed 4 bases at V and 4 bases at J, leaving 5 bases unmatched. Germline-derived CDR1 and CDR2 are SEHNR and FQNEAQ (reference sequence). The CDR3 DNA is TGTGCCAGCAGCTCTCCGGGACAGGGATACGAGCAGTACTTC. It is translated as CASSSPGQGYEQYF.

The CDR3 reads CASSLGGTSGNEQFF. CDR3 nucleotide sequence: TGCGCCAGCAGCTTGGGGGGGACTAGCGGCAATGAGCAGTTCTTC. The chain links TRBV5-1 to TRBJ2-1, with TRBD2 matching 11 bases. This CDR3 region has 15 residues. J lost 6 bases, V lost 0 bases, and 2 bases had no gene match. Germline CDR1 reads SGHRS; CDR2 reads YFSETQ.

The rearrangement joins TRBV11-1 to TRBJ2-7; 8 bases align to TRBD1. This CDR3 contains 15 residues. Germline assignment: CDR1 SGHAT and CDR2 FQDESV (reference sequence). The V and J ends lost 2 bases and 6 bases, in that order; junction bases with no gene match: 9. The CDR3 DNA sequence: TGTGCCAGCAGCTTATCGAACAGGGGGAACGCCGAGCAGTACTTC. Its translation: CASSLSNRGNAEQYF.

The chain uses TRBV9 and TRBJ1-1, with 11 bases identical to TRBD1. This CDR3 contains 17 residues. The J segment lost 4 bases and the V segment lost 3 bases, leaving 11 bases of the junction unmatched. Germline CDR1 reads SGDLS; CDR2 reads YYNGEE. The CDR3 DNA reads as TGTGCCAGCAGCGCATTAGGGACAGGGGGATCGGGCACTGAAGCTTTCTTT. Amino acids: CASSALGTGGSGTEAFF.

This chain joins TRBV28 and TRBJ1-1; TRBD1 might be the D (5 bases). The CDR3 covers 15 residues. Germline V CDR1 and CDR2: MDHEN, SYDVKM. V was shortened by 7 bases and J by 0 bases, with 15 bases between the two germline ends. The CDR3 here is CASTLGAGLNTEAFF. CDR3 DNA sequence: TGTGCCAGCACCTTAGGGGCAGGATTGAACACTGAAGCTTTCTTT.

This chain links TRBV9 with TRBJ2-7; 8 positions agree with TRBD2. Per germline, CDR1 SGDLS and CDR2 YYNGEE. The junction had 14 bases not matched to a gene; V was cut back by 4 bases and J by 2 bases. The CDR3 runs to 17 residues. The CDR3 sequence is CASSRSGSGGVPYEQYF. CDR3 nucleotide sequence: TGTGCCAGCAGCCGTAGCGGAAGCGGGGGTGTTCCCTACGAGCAGTACTTC.

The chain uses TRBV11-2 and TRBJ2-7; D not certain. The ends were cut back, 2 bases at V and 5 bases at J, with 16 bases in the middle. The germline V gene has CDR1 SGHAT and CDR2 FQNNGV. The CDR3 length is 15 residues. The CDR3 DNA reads TGTGCCAGCAGCTTACCCTTCCGACGGGCCGACGAGCAGTACTTC. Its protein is CASSLPFRRADEQYF.

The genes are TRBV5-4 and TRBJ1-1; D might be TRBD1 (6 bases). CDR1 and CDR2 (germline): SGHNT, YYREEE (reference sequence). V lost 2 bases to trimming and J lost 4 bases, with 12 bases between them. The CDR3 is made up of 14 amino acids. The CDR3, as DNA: TGTGCCAGCAGCTTCCGCAGGGGAGGCACTGAAGCTTTCTTT. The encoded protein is CASSFRRGGTEAFF.

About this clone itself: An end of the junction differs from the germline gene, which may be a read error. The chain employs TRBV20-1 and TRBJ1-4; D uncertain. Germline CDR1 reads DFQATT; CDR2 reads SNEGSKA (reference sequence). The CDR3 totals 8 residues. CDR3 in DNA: TGCAGTGTCCTCGGAGTTGATTTT. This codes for CSVLGVDF.

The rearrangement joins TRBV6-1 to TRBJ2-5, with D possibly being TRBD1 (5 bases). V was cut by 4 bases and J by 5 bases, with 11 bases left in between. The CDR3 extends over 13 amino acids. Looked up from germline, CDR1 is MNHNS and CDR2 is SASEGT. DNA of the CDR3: TGTGCCAGCAGTGGGACAACTCAGGAGACCCAGTACTTC. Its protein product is CASSGTTQETQYF.

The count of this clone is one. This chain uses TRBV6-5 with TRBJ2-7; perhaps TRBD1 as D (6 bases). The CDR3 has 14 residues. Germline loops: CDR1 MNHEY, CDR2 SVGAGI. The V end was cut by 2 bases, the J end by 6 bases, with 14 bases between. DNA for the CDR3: TGTGCCAGCAGTTACCTTACAGGGCGGGCCGAGCAGTACTTC. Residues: CASSYLTGRAEQYF.

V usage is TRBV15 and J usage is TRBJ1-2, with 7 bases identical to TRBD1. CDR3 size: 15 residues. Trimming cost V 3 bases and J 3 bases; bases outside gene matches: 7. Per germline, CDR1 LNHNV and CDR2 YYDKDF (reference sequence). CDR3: CATSRAPGTDYGYTF. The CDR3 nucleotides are TGTGCCACCAGCAGGGCCCCCGGGACAGACTATGGCTACACCTTC.

The CDR3 DNA follows: TGTGCCATCAGTGAAGGAGGGCTAGCAGAGACCCAGTACTTC. Translating gives CAISEGGLAETQYF. J is TRBJ2-5 and V is TRBV10-3, with D tentatively TRBD2 (6 bases). The CDR3 runs to 14 residues. Per the germline V gene, CDR1 is ENHRY and CDR2 is SYGVKD. Trimming cost V 3 bases and J 4 bases, with 12 bases left between them.

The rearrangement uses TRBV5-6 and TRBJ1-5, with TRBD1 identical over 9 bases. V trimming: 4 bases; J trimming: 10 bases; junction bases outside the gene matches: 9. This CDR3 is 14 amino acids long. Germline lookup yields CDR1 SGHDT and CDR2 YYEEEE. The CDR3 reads CASSRDRDGSPQHF. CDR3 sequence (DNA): TGTGCCAGCAGCCGGGACAGGGATGGTTCACCCCAGCATTTT.

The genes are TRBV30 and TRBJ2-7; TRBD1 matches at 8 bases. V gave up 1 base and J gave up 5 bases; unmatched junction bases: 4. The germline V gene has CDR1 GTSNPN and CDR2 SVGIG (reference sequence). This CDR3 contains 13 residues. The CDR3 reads CAWSGQGNHEQYF. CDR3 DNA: TGTGCCTGGAGTGGACAGGGGAACCACGAGCAGTACTTC.

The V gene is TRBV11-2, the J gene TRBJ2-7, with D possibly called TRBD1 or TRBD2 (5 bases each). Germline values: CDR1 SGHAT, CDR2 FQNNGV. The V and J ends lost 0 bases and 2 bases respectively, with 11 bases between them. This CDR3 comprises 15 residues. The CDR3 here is CASSLDLGPAYEQYF. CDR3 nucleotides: TGTGCCAGCAGCTTAGATTTGGGACCTGCCTACGAGCAGTACTTC.

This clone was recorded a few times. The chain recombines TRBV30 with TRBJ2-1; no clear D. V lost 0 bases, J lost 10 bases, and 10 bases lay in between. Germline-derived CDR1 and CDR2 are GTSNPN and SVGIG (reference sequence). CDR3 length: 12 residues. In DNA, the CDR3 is TGTGCCTGGAGTGTGGAGTTAATCGAGCAGTTCTTC. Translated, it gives CAWSVELIEQFF.

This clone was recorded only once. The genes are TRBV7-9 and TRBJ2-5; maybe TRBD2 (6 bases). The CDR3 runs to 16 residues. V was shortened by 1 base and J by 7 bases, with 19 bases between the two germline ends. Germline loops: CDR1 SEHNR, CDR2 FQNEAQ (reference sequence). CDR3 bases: TGTGCCAGCAGCTTAGAACTCGGGGGAGCGCGGGGGACCCAGTACTTC. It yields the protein CASSLELGGARGTQYF. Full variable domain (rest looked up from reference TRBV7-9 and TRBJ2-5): DTGVSQNPRHKITKRGQNVTFRCDPISEHNRLYWYRQTLGQGPEFLTYFQNEAQLEKSRLLSDRFSAERPKGSFSTLEIQRTEQGDSAMYLCASSLELGGARGTQYFGPGTRLLVL.

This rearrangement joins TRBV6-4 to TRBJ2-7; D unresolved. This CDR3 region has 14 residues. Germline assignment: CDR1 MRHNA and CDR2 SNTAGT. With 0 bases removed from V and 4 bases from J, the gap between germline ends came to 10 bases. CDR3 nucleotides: TGTGCCAGCAGTGACTCCTTACATTGTTACGAGCAGTACTTC. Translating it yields CASSDSLHCYEQYF.

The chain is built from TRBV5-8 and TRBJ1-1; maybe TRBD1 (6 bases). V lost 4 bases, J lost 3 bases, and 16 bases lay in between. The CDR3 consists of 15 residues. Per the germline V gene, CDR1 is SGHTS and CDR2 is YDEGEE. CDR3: CASSPRGGRYTEAFF. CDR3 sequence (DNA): TGTGCCAGCAGCCCCAGGGGAGGGAGGTACACTGAAGCTTTCTTT. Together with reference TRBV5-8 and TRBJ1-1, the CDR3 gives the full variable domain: EAGVTQSPTHLIKTRGQQATLRCSPISGHTSVYWYQQALGLGLQFLLWYDEGEERNRGNFPPRFSGRQFPNYSSELNVNALELEDSALYLCASSPRGGRYTEAFFGQGTRLTVV.

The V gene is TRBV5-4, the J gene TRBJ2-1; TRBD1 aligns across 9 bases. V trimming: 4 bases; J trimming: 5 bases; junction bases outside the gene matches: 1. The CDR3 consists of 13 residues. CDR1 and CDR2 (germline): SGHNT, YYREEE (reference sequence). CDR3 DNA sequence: TGTGCCAGCAGCCGGACAGGGGACAATGAGCAGTTCTTC. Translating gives CASSRTGDNEQFF.

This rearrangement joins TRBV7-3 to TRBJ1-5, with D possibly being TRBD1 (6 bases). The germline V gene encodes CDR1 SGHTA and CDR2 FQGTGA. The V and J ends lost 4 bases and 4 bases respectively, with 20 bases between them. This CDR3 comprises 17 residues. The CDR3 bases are TGTGCCAGCAGCTCCCATATGGCCCGACAGGTAAATCAGCCCCAGCATTTT. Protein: CASSSHMARQVNQPQHF.

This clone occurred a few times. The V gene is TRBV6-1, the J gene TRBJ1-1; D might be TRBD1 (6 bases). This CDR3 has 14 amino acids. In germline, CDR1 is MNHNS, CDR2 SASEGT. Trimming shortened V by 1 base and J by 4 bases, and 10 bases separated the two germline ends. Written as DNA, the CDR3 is TGTGCCAGCAGTGAAGAAGGGGGTACCACTGAAGCTTTCTTT. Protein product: CASSEEGGTTEAFF.

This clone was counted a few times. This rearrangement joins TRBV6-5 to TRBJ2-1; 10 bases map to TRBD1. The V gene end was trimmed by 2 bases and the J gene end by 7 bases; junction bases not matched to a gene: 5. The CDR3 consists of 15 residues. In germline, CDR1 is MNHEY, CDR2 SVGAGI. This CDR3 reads CASSYPGQGTNEQFF. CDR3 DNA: TGTGCCAGCAGTTACCCGGGACAGGGGACGAATGAGCAGTTCTTC.

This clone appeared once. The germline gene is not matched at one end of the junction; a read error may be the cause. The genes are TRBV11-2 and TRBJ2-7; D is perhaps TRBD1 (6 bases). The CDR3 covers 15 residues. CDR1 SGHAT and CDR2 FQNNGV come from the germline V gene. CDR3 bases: TGTGCCAGCAGCCTAGAGCCAGGGGCGAGCTACGAGCAGTACTTC. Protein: CASSLEPGASYEQYF.

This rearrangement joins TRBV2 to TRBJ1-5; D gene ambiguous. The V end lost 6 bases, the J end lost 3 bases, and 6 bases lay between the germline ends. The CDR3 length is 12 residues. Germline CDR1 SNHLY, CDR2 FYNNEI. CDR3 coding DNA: TGTGCCAGCAGGGATGCCAATCAGCCCCAGCATTTT. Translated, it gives CASRDANQPQHF. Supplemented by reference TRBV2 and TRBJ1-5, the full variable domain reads EPEVTQTPSHQVTQMGQEVILRCVPISNHLYFYWYRQILGQKVEFLVSFYNNEISEKSEIFDDQFSVERPDGSNFTLKIRSTKLEDSAMYFCASRDANQPQHFGDGTRLSIL.